The 20 T cell receptor beta chains presented below share a single source sample, sequenced in a study of vaccination and CD4 T cells after COVID-19. Cultured CD4+ T-cell DNA underwent Oncomine TCR Beta short-read sequencing. TCRdb reprocessed the PCR reads via MiXCR and lists one record per CDR3 protein. The table shows more than 12,000 distinct CDR3 sequences, with 78% occurring only once. Antigens of these TCRs are unknown. Treatment given: roughly 11-day PBMC culture with coronavirus spike peptide pools or control peptides (ViraFEST assay). The sample was CD4+ T cells from blood, cultured in vitro, taken after SARS-CoV-2 vaccination. The receptors were gathered from a human donor who received a COVID-19 vaccine.

The chain recombines TRBV15 with TRBJ2-3; a weak D match, TRBD2 (6 bases). The CDR3 is made up of 15 amino acids. The V end was cut by 0 bases, the J end by 0 bases, with 7 bases between. The germline V gene has CDR1 LNHNV and CDR2 YYDKDF (reference sequence). In DNA form, the CDR3 reads TGTGCCACCAGCAGAGAGGGGGGAAGCACAGATACGCAGTATTTT. Encoded protein: CATSREGGSTDTQYF.

This clonotype came up a few times. This sequence joins TRBV24-1 and TRBJ1-2, with D possibly matching TRBD1 (6 bases). V was pared by 9 bases and J by 4 bases, with 14 bases between. The germline V gene has CDR1 KGHDR and CDR2 SFDVKD. The CDR3 is 13 residues long. The CDR3 region has the DNA TGTGCCACCCGCGGGGGCGCCTCCTATGGCTACACCTTC. It codes for CATRGGASYGYTF.

V is TRBV6-5 and J is TRBJ1-6, with 8 bases lining up with TRBD1. Germline V gene lookup returns CDR1 MNHEY and CDR2 SVGAGI. Trimming removed 2 bases from V and 10 bases from J; junction bases left unmatched: 7. There are 15 residues in the CDR3. The CDR3 here is CASSYDRDRNSPLHF. DNA for the CDR3: TGTGCCAGCAGTTACGATCGGGACAGGAACTCACCCCTCCACTTT.

This clonotype was found once. The rearrangement links TRBV25-1 to TRBJ2-3; 9 bases map to TRBD2. The CDR3 is 13 amino acids. After removal of 7 bases from V and 2 bases from J, the junction contained 1 base not matched to a gene. Germline CDR1 MGHDK, CDR2 SYGVNS. The CDR3 nucleotides are TGTGCCAGCATAGCGGGGGTCACAGATACGCAGTATTTT. Translating gives CASIAGVTDTQYF.

This clonotype showed up just once. This chain joins TRBV7-3 and TRBJ1-2; D is possibly TRBD1 (5 bases). Germline V gives CDR1 SGHTA, CDR2 FQGTGA. CDR3 length: 13 amino acids. V lost 3 bases and J lost 5, with 10 bases in between. CDR3 protein: CASSLARGYGYTF. In DNA form, the CDR3 reads TGTGCCAGCAGCTTGGCGCGGGGGTATGGCTACACCTTC.

This clonotype has just one count. This rearrangement joins TRBV20-1 to TRBJ2-1; D is undetermined. Trimming cost V 1 base and J 5 bases, with 15 bases left between them. The CDR3 extends over 15 amino acids. Germline V gene lookup returns CDR1 DFQATT and CDR2 SNEGSKA (reference sequence). As DNA, the CDR3 is TGCAGTGCTAGAGGGTTGGGTAATCTCCACAATGAGCAGTTCTTC. Protein product: CSARGLGNLHNEQFF.

The rearrangement joins TRBV7-8 to TRBJ1-1, with TRBD1 matching 7 bases. Germline loops: CDR1 SGHVS, CDR2 FQNEAQ. The trim removed 3 bases at V and 4 bases at J, leaving 5 bases unmatched. The CDR3 runs 14 residues. CDR3 nucleotides: TGTGCCAGCAGCTTTGGAGCAGGGGGCACTGAAGCTTTCTTT. Translated: CASSFGAGGTEAFF.

The chain combines TRBV6-5 with TRBJ2-6; 10 positions agree with TRBD1. CDR1 and CDR2 (germline): MNHEY, SVGAGI. The J segment lost 2 bases and the V segment lost 0 bases, leaving 7 bases of the junction unmatched. The CDR3 extends over 19 amino acids. As DNA, the CDR3 is TGTGCCAGCAGTTACTCTGGGGGACAGGGGACGGCTGGGGCCAACGTCCTGACTTTC. As protein: CASSYSGGQGTAGANVLTF.

This clonotype was counted between two and nine times. CDR3 bases: TGTGCCATCAGGGAGGATAACAGGGGAGAGGACACAGATACGCAGTATTTT. Translation: CAIREDNRGEDTDTQYF. The chain links TRBV10-3 to TRBJ2-3; 7 bases align to TRBD1. Germline V gene lookup returns CDR1 ENHRY and CDR2 SYGVKD. The CDR3 contains 17 residues. Germline trimming cut 6 bases from V and 2 bases from J; bases unmatched to any gene: 14.

The table lists this clonotype with a few counts. The chain has TRBV12-3 or TRBV12-4 and TRBJ1-2, with D tentatively TRBD1 (6 bases). The V gene lost 4 bases and the J gene lost 7 bases, with 13 bases spanning the gap. The CDR3 contains 13 residues. DNA of the CDR3: TGTGCCAGCAGTTCCAACAGGGTAGGTGGCTACACCTTC. Its protein is CASSSNRVGGYTF.

Here the CDR3 DNA reads TGTGCCAGCAGCTTGGTGGCAGGGGGCGAGTTAAACATTCAGTACTTC. This sequence encodes CASSLVAGGELNIQYF. The J gene is TRBJ2-4, the V gene TRBV5-4; 8 nucleotides match TRBD1. Germline CDR1 is SGHNT and CDR2 is YYREEE (reference sequence). V was clipped by 0 bases and J by 6 bases; unmatched bases: 8. The length of the CDR3 is 16 residues.

V gene TRBV15 combines with J gene TRBJ2-7, with a weak D call TRBD1 (6 bases). Germline CDR1 LNHNV, CDR2 YYDKDF (reference sequence). V lost 0 bases to trimming and J lost 3 bases, with 9 bases between them. This CDR3 is 14 amino acids long. The CDR3 nucleotides are TGTGCCACCAGCAGAGATCTAGGGGGCTACGAGCAGTACTTC. As protein: CATSRDLGGYEQYF.

V is TRBV20-1 and J is TRBJ2-3; D perhaps matches TRBD2 (7 bases). V lost 0 bases and J lost 2, with 12 bases in between. The CDR3 spans 15 residues. Germline CDR1 reads DFQATT; CDR2 reads SNEGSKA (reference sequence). The CDR3 region has the DNA TGCAGTGCTAGAGATAAGGGGGGGGACACAGATACGCAGTATTTT. Translated, it gives CSARDKGGDTDTQYF.

This chain connects TRBV19 to TRBJ1-6; TRBD1 matches 7 bases. CDR1 and CDR2 (germline): LNHDA, SQIVND (reference sequence). The CDR3 extends over 14 amino acids. V lost 5 bases to trimming and J lost 7 bases; unmatched junction nucleotides: 5. CDR3: CASSVGTDNSPLHF. The CDR3 DNA sequence: TGTGCCAGTAGTGTAGGGACAGACAATTCACCCCTCCACTTT.

The chain carries TRBV29-1 and TRBJ1-1, with unresolved D. This CDR3 has 13 residues. Trimming removed 1 base from V and 2 bases from J, with 8 bases in between. Germline V gene lookup returns CDR1 SQVTM and CDR2 ANQGSEA. The CDR3 sequence: CSVEGVGNTEAFF. CDR3 DNA: TGCAGCGTTGAAGGTGTGGGTAACACTGAAGCTTTCTTT.

The rearrangement joins TRBV2 to TRBJ1-5, with 7 nucleotides matching TRBD1. The CDR3 has 13 amino acids. Germline CDR1 SNHLY, CDR2 FYNNEI. Trimming removed 4 bases from V and 9 bases from J; junction bases left unmatched: 6. The CDR3 DNA is TGTGCCAGCAGTGGACAGGGCGGGGGGCCCCAGCATTTT. As protein: CASSGQGGGPQHF. Looking up the rest from reference TRBV2 and TRBJ1-5 gives the full variable domain: EPEVTQTPSHQVTQMGQEVILRCVPISNHLYFYWYRQILGQKVEFLVSFYNNEISEKSEIFDDQFSVERPDGSNFTLKIRSTKLEDSAMYFCASSGQGGGPQHFGDGTRLSIL.

There are a few counts of this clonotype. The chain carries TRBV24-1 and TRBJ1-1, with D unresolved. Per the germline V gene, CDR1 is KGHDR and CDR2 is SFDVKD. Trimming pared 3 bases from V and 1 base from J, leaving 5 bases between. CDR3 size: 13 residues. The CDR3 nucleotides read TGTGCCACCAGTGATGCGGGGAACACTGAAGCTTTCTTT. Translation gives CATSDAGNTEAFF.

The chain couples TRBV12-3 or TRBV12-4 to TRBJ1-6; unclear D gene. The CDR3 spans 14 residues. V lost 3 bases and J 9 bases, leaving 12 bases between the germline ends. This CDR3 reads CASSFQMSSSPLHF. DNA for the CDR3: TGTGCCAGCAGTTTTCAGATGAGTAGTTCACCCCTCCACTTT.

This clonotype was picked up one time. V is TRBV19 and J is TRBJ1-1; D remains unclear. This CDR3 comprises 16 residues. Looked up from germline, CDR1 is LNHDA and CDR2 is SQIVND (reference sequence). V lost 3 bases to trimming and J lost 0 bases, with 14 bases between them. The CDR3 coding sequence is TGTGCCAGTAGTATCGAGACGGTGACATTGAACACTGAAGCTTTCTTT. Amino acid sequence: CASSIETVTLNTEAFF.

The V and J genes are TRBV30 and TRBJ1-1, with a tentative D call TRBD1 (6 bases). The germline CDR1 and CDR2 sequences are GTSNPN and SVGIG (reference sequence). This CDR3 spans 15 amino acids. Trimming stripped 3 bases from V and 7 bases from J, with 21 bases between. CDR3 nucleotides: TGTGCCTGGAGAGAAGATCACAGGGTCTTGAGTGAAGCTTTCTTT. Translating gives CAWREDHRVLSEAFF.